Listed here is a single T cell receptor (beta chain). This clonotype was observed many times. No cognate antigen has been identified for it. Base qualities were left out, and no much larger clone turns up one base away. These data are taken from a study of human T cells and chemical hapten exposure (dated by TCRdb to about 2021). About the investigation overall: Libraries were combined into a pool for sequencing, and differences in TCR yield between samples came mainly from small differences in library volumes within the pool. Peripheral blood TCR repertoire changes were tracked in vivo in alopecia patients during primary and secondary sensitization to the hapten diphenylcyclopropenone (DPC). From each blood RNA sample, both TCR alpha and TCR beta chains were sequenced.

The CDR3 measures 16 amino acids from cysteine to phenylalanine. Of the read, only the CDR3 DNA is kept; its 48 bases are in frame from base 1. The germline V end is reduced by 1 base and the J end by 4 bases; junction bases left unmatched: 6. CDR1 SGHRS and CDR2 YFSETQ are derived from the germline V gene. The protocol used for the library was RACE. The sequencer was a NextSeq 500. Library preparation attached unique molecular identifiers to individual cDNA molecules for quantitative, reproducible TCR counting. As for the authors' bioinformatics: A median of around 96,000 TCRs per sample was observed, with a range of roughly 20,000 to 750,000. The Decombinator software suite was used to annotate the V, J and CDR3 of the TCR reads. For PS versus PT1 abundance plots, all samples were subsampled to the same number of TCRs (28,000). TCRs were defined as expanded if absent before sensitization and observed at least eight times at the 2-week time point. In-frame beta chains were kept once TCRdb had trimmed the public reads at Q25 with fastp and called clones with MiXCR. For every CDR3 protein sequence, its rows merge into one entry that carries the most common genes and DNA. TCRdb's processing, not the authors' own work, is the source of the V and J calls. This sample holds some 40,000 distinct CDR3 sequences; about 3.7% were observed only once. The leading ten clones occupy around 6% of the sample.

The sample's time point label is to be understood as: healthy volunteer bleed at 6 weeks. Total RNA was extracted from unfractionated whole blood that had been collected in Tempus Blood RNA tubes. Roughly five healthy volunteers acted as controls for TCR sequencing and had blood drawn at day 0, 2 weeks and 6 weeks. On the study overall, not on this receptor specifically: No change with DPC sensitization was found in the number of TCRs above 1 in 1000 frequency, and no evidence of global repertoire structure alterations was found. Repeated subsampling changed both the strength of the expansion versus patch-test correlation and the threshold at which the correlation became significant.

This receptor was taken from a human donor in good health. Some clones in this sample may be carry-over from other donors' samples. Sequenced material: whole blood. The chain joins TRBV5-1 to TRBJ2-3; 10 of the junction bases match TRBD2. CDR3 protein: CASSLLLAGVADTQYF. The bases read TGCGCCAGCAGCTTGCTCCTAGCGGGAGTAGCAGATACGCAGTATTTT. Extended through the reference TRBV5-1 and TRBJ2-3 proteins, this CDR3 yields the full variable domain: KAGVTQTPRYLIKTRGQQVTLSCSPISGHRSVSWYQQTPGQGLQFLFEYFSETQRNKGNFPGRFSGRQFSNSRSEMNVSTLELGDSALYLCASSLLLAGVADTQYFGPGTRLTVL.